This T cell receptor beta chain was captured by sequencing in a study of T cells in Graves' hyperthyroidism and ophthalmopathy. The study's findings and limits: In the blood, most expanded thyroid clonotypes above 0.001 appeared as well. Ophthalmopathy was predicted by the model a median of roughly 6 months ahead of onset.

Trimming left V 0 bases short and J 4 bases short, with 9 bases between. CDR3 length: 14 residues. Germline loops: CDR1 SGHTA, CDR2 FQGNSA. Turning to this clonotype: Its antigen is as yet unknown.

Authors of the study amplified TCR beta CDR3 regions from RNA transcripts. In the first-round RT-PCR of the TCR CDR3, the HTBI primer set was used. TCRdb ran MiXCR on the multiplex PCR reads and lists one entry per CDR3 protein. The sample lists 450,000 to 700,000 distinct CDR3 sequences, approximately 44% occurring once. The rearrangement joins TRBV7-2 to TRBJ2-5; no firm D call. Sequencing was carried out using peripheral blood or thyroid tissue (not recorded which). This TCR came from an adult woman with Graves' disease, either hyperthyroidism or ophthalmopathy (not recorded which). The CDR3 region is CASSLARQRETQYF. CDR3 sequence (DNA): TGTGCCAGCAGCTTAGCGCGGCAGAGAGAGACCCAGTACTTC.